This paragraph covers one TCR beta chain sequence. The antigen is unknown. An end of the junction differs from the germline gene, which may be a read error. This CDR3 is built from 12 residues. In germline, CDR1 is MNHNS, CDR2 SASEGT. Expressed TCRB transcripts were sequenced because the entire RNA isolate underwent reverse transcription. The repertoire was sequenced with immunoSEQ multiplex PCR; TCRdb's copy has only in-frame clones and lacks some. The repertoire includes roughly 70,000 clones, around 49% of them detected once, and around 0.72% sits in the top ten. The data were obtained in a study of beta chain features in type 1 diabetes. For the study at large: The number of sorted cells examined across all samples was around 98 million. General study findings and limits: The naive, central memory and Treg TCRB repertoires showed an apparent similarity that was greater among patients than among healthy donors. In every one of the four CD4+ subsets, TCRB CDR3s were moderately but significantly shorter in Type 1 diabetes patients.

Sequencing was performed on central memory CD4+ T cells from blood. The chain uses TRBV6-1 and TRBJ1-5; D gene unclear. The TCR sequence derives from a man in his thirties or forties with type 1 diabetes. The CDR3 loop is CASGDPNQPQHF. Written as DNA, the CDR3 is TGTGCCAGCGGTGACCCAAATCAGCCCCAGCATTTT.